This T cell receptor beta chain was sequenced during a study of radiotherapy plus CTLA-4 blockade in lung cancer. Study conclusions and caveats: Tumor-derived TCR clones expanded in blood after radiotherapy plus ipilimumab. Response was reportedly best predicted by early blood T cell clone dynamics, with interferon-beta.

Details on this clone: Its specificity is not known.

Focal radiation was given together with CTLA-4 blockade (ipilimumab) to patients with chemo-refractory metastatic non-small-cell lung cancer. Data came from immunoSEQ multiplex PCR; TCRdb stores just in-frame clones and leaves some out. The table has just under 60,000 clones, around 80% seen once; the top ten hold roughly 4%. Germline V lookup: CDR1 SGHTA, CDR2 FQGTGA. The J segment lost 9 bases and the V segment lost 3 bases, leaving 3 bases of the junction unmatched. The CDR3 consists of 14 residues. The sequencing here drew on peripheral blood, taken from a patient treated with radiotherapy plus ipilimumab. This chain links TRBV7-3 with TRBJ1-6, with 9 bases matching TRBD1. The origin of this receptor is a human donor with non-small cell lung cancer who had a partial response to radiotherapy plus ipilimumab. The CDR3: CASSFQDRGSPLHF. The DNA of the CDR3 is TGTGCCAGCAGCTTTCAGGACAGGGGTTCACCCCTCCACTTT.